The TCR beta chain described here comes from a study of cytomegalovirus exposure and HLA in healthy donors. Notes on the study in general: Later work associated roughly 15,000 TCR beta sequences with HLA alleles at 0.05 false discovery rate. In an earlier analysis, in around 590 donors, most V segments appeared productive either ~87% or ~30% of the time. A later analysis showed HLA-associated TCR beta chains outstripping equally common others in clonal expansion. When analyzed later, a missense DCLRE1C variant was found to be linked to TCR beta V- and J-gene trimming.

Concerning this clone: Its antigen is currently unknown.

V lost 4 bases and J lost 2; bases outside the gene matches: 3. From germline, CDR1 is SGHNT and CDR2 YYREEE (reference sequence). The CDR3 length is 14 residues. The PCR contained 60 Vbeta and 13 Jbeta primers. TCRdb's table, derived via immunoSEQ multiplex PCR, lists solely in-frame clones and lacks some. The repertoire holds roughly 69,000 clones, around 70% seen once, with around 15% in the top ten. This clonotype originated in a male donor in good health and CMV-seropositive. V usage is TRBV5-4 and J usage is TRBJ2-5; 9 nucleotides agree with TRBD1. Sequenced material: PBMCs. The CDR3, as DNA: TGTGCCAGCAGCGGGGGGACAGGGCAAGAGACCCAGTACTTC. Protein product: CASSGGTGQETQYF.